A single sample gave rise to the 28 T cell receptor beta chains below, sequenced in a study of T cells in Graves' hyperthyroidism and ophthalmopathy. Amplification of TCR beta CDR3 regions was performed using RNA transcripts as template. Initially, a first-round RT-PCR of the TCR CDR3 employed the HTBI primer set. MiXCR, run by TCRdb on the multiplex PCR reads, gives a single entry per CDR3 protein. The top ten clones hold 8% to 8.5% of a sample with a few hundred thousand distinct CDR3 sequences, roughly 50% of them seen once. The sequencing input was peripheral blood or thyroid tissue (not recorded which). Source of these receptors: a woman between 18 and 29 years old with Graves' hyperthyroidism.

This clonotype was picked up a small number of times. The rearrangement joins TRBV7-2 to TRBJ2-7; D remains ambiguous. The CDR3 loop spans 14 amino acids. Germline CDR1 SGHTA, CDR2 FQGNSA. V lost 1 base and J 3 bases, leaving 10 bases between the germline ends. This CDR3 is CASSLVWIDYEQYF. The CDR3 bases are TGTGCCAGCAGCTTAGTCTGGATTGACTACGAGCAGTACTTC.

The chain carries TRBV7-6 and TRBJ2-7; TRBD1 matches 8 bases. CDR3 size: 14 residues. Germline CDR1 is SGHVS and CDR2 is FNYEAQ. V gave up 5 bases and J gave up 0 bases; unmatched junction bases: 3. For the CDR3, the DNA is TGTGCCAGCAGCCACGGACAGGGCTCCTACGAGCAGTACTTC. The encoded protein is CASSHGQGSYEQYF.

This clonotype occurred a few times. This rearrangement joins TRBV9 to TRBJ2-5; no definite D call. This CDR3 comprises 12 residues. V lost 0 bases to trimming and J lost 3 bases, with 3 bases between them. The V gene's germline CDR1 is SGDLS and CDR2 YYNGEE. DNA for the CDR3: TGTGCCAGCAGCGTAGCAGAAGAGACCCAGTACTTC. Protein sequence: CASSVAEETQYF.

The CDR3 region is CAISEQQGQTAGYTF. The CDR3 DNA reads TGTGCCATCAGTGAGCAGCAGGGACAGACGGCTGGCTACACCTTC. The chain recombines TRBV10-3 with TRBJ1-2, with TRBD1 identical over 7 bases. CDR1 is ENHRY and CDR2 is SYGVKD in the germline V gene. V shed 2 bases and J 7 bases; nucleotides not matched to a gene: 10. The CDR3 contains 15 residues.

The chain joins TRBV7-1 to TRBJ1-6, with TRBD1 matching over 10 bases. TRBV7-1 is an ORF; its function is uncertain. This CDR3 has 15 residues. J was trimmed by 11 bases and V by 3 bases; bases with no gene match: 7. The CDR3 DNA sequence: TGTGCCAGCAGCTCGTCCCGGGACAGGGGTACACCCCTCCACTTT. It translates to CASSSSRDRGTPLHF.

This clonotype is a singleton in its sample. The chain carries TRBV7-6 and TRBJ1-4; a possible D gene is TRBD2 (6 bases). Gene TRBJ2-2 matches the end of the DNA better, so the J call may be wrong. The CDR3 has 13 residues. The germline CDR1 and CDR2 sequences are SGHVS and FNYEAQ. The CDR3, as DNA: TGTGCCAGCAGCTCAGCCGGGGGAGGGGAGCTGTTTTTT. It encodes CASSSAGGGELFF.

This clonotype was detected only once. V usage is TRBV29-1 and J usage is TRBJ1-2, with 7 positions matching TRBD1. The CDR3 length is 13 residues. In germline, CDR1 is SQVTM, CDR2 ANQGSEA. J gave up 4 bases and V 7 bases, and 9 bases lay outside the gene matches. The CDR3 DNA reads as TGCAGCGGCAGGACAGGAGGGGCCTATGGCTACACCTTC. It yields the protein CSGRTGGAYGYTF.

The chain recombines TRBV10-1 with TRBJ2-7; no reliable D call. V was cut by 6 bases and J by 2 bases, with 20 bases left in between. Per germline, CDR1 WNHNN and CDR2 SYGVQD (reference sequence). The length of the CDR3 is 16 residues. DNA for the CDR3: TGCGCCAGCAGCCAAAATCTAGGAACGTCCGCCTACGAGCAGTACTTC. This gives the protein CASSQNLGTSAYEQYF.

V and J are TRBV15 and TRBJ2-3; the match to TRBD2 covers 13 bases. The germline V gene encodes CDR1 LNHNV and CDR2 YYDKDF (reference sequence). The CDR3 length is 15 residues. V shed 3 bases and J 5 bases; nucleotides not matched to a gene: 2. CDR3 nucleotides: TGTGCCACCAGCAGTCGACTAGCGGGAGGAGATACGCAGTATTTT. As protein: CATSSRLAGGDTQYF.

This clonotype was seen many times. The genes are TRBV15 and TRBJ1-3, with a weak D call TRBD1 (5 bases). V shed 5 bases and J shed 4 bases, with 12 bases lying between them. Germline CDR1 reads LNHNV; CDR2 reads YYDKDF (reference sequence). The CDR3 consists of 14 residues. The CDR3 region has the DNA TGTGCCACCAGCGGAGGAACAGGAGGAAACACCATATATTTT. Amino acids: CATSGGTGGNTIYF.

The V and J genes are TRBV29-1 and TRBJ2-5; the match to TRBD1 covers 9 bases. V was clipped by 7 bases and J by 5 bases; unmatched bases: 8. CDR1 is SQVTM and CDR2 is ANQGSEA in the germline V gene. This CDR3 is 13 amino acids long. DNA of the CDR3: TGCAGCGGCTATTCCGGGACAGGGGAGACCCAGTACTTC. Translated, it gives CSGYSGTGETQYF.

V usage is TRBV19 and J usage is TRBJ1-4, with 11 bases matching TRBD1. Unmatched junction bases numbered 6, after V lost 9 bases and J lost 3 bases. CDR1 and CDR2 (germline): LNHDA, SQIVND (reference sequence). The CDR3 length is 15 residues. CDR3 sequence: CASTDRGPANEKLFF. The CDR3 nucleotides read TGTGCCAGCACGGACAGGGGGCCGGCTAATGAAAAACTGTTTTTT.

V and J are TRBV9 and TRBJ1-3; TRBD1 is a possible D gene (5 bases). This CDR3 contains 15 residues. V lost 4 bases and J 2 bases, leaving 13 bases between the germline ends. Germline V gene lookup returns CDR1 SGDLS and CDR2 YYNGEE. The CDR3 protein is CASSPRGATGNTIYF. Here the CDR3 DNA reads TGTGCCAGCAGCCCGAGAGGGGCAACTGGAAACACCATATATTTT.

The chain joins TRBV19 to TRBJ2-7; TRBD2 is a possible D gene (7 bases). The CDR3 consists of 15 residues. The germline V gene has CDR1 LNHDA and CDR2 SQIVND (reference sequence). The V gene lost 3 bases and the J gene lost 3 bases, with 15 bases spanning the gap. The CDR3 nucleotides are TGTGCCAGTAGTATGGGAAGCGGGACATTCTACGAGCAGTACTTC. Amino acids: CASSMGSGTFYEQYF.

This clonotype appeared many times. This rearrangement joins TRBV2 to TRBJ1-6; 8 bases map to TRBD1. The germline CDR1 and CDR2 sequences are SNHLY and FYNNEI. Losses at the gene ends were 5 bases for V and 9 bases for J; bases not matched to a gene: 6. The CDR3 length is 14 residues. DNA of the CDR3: TGTGCCAGCAGTTATACAGGGGGTGGTTCACCCCTCCACTTT. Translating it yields CASSYTGGGSPLHF.

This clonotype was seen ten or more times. The CDR3 sequence: CASSVVEGSTEAFF. CDR3 bases: TGTGCCAGCAGCGTAGTGGAAGGGAGCACTGAAGCTTTCTTT. V gene TRBV9 combines with J gene TRBJ1-1; the D is unclear. CDR1 SGDLS and CDR2 YYNGEE come from the germline V gene. CDR3 length equals 14 residues. Trimming pared 0 bases from V and 4 bases from J, leaving 10 bases between.

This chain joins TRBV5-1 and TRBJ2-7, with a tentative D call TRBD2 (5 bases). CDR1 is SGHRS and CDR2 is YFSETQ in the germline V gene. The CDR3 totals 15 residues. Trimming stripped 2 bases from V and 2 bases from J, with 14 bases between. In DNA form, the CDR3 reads TGCGCCAGCAGCTTACGGGGAGCTTCGGCCTACGAGCAGTACTTC. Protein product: CASSLRGASAYEQYF.

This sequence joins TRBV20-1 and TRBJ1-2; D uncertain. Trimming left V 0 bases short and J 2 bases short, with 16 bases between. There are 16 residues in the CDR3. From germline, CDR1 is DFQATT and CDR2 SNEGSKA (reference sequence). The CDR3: CSARDPPGRPNYGYTF. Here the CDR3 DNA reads TGCAGTGCTAGAGATCCCCCTGGGCGGCCCAACTATGGCTACACCTTC.

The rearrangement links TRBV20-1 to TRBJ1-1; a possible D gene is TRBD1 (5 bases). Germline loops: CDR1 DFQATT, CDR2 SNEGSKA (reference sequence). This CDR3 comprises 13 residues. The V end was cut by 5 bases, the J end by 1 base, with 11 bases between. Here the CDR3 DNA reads TGCAGTGCTGACCAGGGTTGGAACACTGAAGCTTTCTTT. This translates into CSADQGWNTEAFF.

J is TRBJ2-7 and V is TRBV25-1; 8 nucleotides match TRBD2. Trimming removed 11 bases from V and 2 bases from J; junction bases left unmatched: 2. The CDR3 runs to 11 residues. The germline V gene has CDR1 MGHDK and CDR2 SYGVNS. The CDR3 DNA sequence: TGTGCCTTAGCGGGGCCCTACGAGCAGTACTTC. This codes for CALAGPYEQYF.

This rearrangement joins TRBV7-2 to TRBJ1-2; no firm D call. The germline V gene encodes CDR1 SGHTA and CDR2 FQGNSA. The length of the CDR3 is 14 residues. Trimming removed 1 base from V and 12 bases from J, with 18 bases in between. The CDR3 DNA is TGTGCCAGCAGCTTAGATCGGGCGAGCTCTGGAAACACCTTC. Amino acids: CASSLDRASSGNTF.

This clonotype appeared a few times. CDR3 protein: CASRRQGYTGELFF. The CDR3 DNA follows: TGTGCCAGCAGAAGACAGGGTTACACCGGGGAGCTGTTTTTT. This sequence joins TRBV2 and TRBJ2-2, with 7 bases identical to TRBD1. The CDR3 totals 14 residues. The germline CDR1 and CDR2 sequences are SNHLY and FYNNEI. Losses at the gene ends were 6 bases for V and 3 bases for J; bases not matched to a gene: 4. The whole variable domain, remainder taken from reference TRBV2 and TRBJ2-2, is EPEVTQTPSHQVTQMGQEVILRCVPISNHLYFYWYRQILGQKVEFLVSFYNNEISEKSEIFDDQFSVERPDGSNFTLKIRSTKLEDSAMYFCASRRQGYTGELFFGEGSRLTVL.

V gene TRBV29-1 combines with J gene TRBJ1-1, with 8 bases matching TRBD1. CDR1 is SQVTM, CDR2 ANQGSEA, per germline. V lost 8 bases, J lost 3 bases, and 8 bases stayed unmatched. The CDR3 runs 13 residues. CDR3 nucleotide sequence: TGCAGCATCCTGACAGGGGCGGACACTGAAGCTTTCTTT. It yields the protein CSILTGADTEAFF.

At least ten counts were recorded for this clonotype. Written as DNA, the CDR3 is TGCGCCAGCAGCGAAAACAGGGGAGGTCAGCCCCAGCATTTT. Translated: CASSENRGGQPQHF. The chain couples TRBV5-1 to TRBJ1-5; 7 bases agree with TRBD1. With V trimmed by 4 bases and J by 6 bases, 7 bases remained unmatched. CDR1 is SGHRS, CDR2 YFSETQ, per germline. The CDR3 contains 14 residues.

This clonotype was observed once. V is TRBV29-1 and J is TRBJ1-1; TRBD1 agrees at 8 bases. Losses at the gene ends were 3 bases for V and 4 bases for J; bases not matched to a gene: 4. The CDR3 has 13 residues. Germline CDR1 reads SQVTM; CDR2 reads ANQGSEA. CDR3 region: CSVEDRDSTEAFF. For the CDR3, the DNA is TGCAGCGTTGAGGACAGGGATAGCACTGAAGCTTTCTTT.

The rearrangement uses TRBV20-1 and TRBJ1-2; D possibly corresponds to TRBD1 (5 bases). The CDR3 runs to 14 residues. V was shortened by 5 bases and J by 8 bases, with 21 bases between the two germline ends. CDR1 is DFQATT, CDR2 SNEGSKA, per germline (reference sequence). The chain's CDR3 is CSASSQGLYRGYTF. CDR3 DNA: TGCAGTGCTTCCTCGCAGGGTCTTTATCGAGGCTACACCTTC.

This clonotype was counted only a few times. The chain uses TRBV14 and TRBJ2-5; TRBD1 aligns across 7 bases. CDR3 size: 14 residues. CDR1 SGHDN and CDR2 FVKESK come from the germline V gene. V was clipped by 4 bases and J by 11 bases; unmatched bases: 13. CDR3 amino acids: CASSPTGSGGEQYF. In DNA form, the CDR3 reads TGTGCCAGCAGCCCGACAGGTTCAGGGGGAGAGCAGTACTTC.

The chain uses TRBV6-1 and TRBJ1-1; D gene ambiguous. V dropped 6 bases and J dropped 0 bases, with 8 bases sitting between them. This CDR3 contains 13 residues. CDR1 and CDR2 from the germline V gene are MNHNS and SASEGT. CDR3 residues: CASRSNMNTEAFF. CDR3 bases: TGTGCCAGCAGATCGAACATGAACACTGAAGCTTTCTTT.